The rows below give T cell receptor beta chains drawn from one sample of a study of PD-1 blockade in classical Hodgkin lymphoma. TCRdb keeps only in-frame clones here, not all; method: immunoSEQ multiplex PCR. The data hold roughly 94,000 clones, with about 93% observed a single time. The sequencing here drew on peripheral blood mononuclear cells (PBMCs), taken before the fourth cycle of nivolumab. The receptors here all came from a human donor with classical Hodgkin lymphoma. Both conserved end residues are part of each CDR3. Each record gives: D gene, V gene, J gene, clone size, CDR3 protein, CDR3 DNA. A D gene is named only where the DNA matches it firmly. Size tells how often a clone was seen (once, few, many) or the class of an expanded clone, and some rows leave it out.

D: TRBD1; V: TRBV5-6; J: TRBJ2-3; size: -; CDR3: CASSFTGGRSTDTQYF; DNA: TGTGCCAGCAGCTTTACAGGGGGCCGTTCGACAGATACGCAGTATTTT
D: -; V: TRBV5-1; J: TRBJ2-2; size: -; CDR3: CASSLAVTENTGELFF; DNA: TGCGCCAGCAGCTTGGCTGTGACAGAGAACACCGGGGAGCTGTTTTTT
D: -; V: TRBV7-9; J: TRBJ2-3; size: -; CDR3: CASSLGGRRGTDTQYF; DNA: TGTGCCAGCAGCTTAGGAGGGCGGAGGGGGACAGATACGCAGTATTTT
D: -; V: TRBV30; J: TRBJ2-5; size: -; CDR3: CAWAGQGIRETQYF; DNA: TGTGCCTGGGCGGGGCAGGGGATTAGGGAGACCCAGTACTTC
D: TRBD2; V: TRBV30; J: TRBJ2-3; size: -; CDR3: CACTGRPRTDTQYF; DNA: TGTGCCTGTACCGGGAGGCCGCGCACAGATACGCAGTATTTT
D: TRBD1; V: TRBV9; J: TRBJ2-1; size: -; CDR3: CASSHGTGNEQFF; DNA: TGTGCCAGCAGCCACGGGACAGGGAATGAGCAGTTCTTC
D: TRBD2; V: TRBV18; J: TRBJ2-1; size: -; CDR3: CASSPLLAGNNEQFF; DNA: TGTGCCAGCTCACCTCTACTAGCGGGCAACAATGAGCAGTTCTTC
D: -; V: TRBV28; J: TRBJ2-4; size: -; CDR3: CASRTVSLAKNIQYF; DNA: TGTGCCAGCAGGACAGTCTCTCTAGCCAAAAACATTCAGTACTTC
D: TRBD2; V: TRBV15; J: TRBJ2-5; size: -; CDR3: CATSRRLAGGQETQYF; DNA: TGTGCCACCAGCAGACGACTAGCGGGAGGTCAAGAGACCCAGTACTTC
D: TRBD2; V: TRBV10-2; J: TRBJ2-1; size: -; CDR3: CASSEVSGRVYNEQFF; DNA: TGCGCCAGCAGTGAGGTTAGCGGGAGGGTCTACAATGAGCAGTTCTTC
D: -; V: TRBV6-6; J: TRBJ2-2; size: -; CDR3: CASSYSYTGELFF; DNA: TGTGCCAGCAGTTACTCCTACACCGGGGAGCTGTTTTTT
D: TRBD1; V: TRBV11-1; J: TRBJ2-5; size: -; CDR3: CASSITGAQETQYF; DNA: TGTGCCAGCAGTATCACAGGGGCCCAAGAGACCCAGTACTTC
D: TRBD1; V: TRBV7-9; J: TRBJ1-6; size: -; CDR3: CASSWDRWDSPLHF; DNA: TGTGCCAGCAGCTGGGACAGGTGGGATTCACCCCTCCACTTT
D: TRBD1; V: TRBV6-1; J: TRBJ1-1; size: -; CDR3: CASSQQGVGTEAFF; DNA: TGTGCCAGCAGTCAACAGGGGGTGGGGACTGAAGCTTTCTTT
D: TRBD1; V: TRBV27; J: TRBJ2-7; size: -; CDR3: CASSPRGYTYEQYF; DNA: TGTGCCAGCAGTCCCAGGGGGTACACCTACGAGCAGTACTTC
D: -; V: TRBV7-9; J: TRBJ2-3; size: -; CDR3: CASSLALGPDTQYF; DNA: TGTGCCAGCAGCTTAGCCCTGGGCCCGGATACGCAGTATTTT
D: -; V: TRBV6-5; J: TRBJ1-3; size: -; CDR3: CASTFSPAGGNTIYF; DNA: TGTGCCAGCACCTTCTCACCCGCCGGGGGAAACACCATATATTTT
D: -; V: TRBV11-2; J: TRBJ2-7; size: -; CDR3: CASSSGPTYEQYF; DNA: TGTGCCAGCAGCTCGGGACCCACCTACGAGCAGTACTTC
D: -; V: TRBV6-6; J: TRBJ1-1; size: -; CDR3: CATVGLGHKNTEAFF; DNA: TGTGCCACCGTTGGGTTGGGACACAAGAACACTGAAGCTTTCTTT
D: -; V: TRBV9; J: TRBJ1-1; size: -; CDR3: CASSQDGMNTEAFF; DNA: TGTGCCAGCAGCCAAGACGGAATGAACACTGAAGCTTTCTTT
D: TRBD1; V: TRBV4-1; J: TRBJ1-2; size: once; CDR3: CASNTGQGKWRGYTF; DNA: TGCGCCAGCAATACGGGACAGGGGAAGTGGCGGGGCTACACCTTC
D: -; V: TRBV5-4; J: TRBJ1-2; size: -; CDR3: CASSSGGGYGYTF; DNA: TGTGCCAGCAGCTCGGGGGGAGGGTATGGCTACACCTTC
D: -; V: TRBV18; J: TRBJ1-1; size: -; CDR3: CASSRVNTEAFF; DNA: TGTGCCAGCTCACGAGTGAACACTGAAGCTTTCTTT
D: -; V: TRBV10-1; J: TRBJ2-3; size: -; CDR3: CASSELLTDTQYF; DNA: TGCGCCAGCAGTGAGTTACTCACAGATACGCAGTATTTT
D: TRBD1; V: TRBV6-1; J: TRBJ1-2; size: -; CDR3: CASSEDGQALYGYTF; DNA: TGTGCCAGCAGTGAAGACGGACAGGCCCTCTATGGCTACACCTTC
D: TRBD2; V: TRBV9; J: TRBJ2-7; size: -; CDR3: CASSISVSSRLAGVPPRSYEQYF; DNA: TGTGCCAGCAGCATCTCAGTTTCCTCGAGACTAGCGGGAGTTCCTCCACGGTCCTACGAGCAGTACTTC
D: -; V: TRBV5-4; J: TRBJ2-5; size: -; CDR3: CASSLVGNPQETQYF; DNA: TGTGCCAGCAGCTTGGTGGGAAACCCCCAAGAGACCCAGTACTTC
D: -; V: TRBV5-6; J: TRBJ1-2; size: once; CDR3: CASSLVLVKNYGYTF; DNA: TGTGCCAGCAGCTTGGTTCTGGTTAAGAACTATGGCTACACCTTC
D: -; V: TRBV10-2; J: TRBJ2-1; size: once; CDR3: CASSTADSYNEQFF; DNA: TGCGCCAGCAGTACGGCGGACTCCTACAATGAGCAGTTCTTC
D: TRBD1; V: TRBV28; J: TRBJ1-1; size: -; CDR3: CASRGDRWTEAFF; DNA: TGTGCCAGCAGAGGGGACAGGTGGACTGAAGCTTTCTTT
D: -; V: TRBV4-1; J: TRBJ1-5; size: -; CDR3: CASSLEGDQPQHF; DNA: TGCGCCAGCAGCCTCGAAGGGGATCAGCCCCAGCATTTT
D: -; V: TRBV6-1; J: TRBJ1-4; size: -; CDR3: CASSESPSSELFF; DNA: TGTGCCAGCAGTGAATCCCCCAGTAGTGAACTGTTTTTT
D: -; V: TRBV28; J: TRBJ1-4; size: -; CDR3: CASIPQEGPRKLFF; DNA: TGTGCCAGCATCCCGCAGGAGGGCCCGCGAAAACTGTTTTTT
D: -; V: TRBV5-1; J: TRBJ2-7; size: once; CDR3: CASSPQAIPYEQYF; DNA: TGCGCCAGCAGCCCCCAGGCGATCCCCTACGAGCAGTACTTC
D: -; V: TRBV7-3; J: TRBJ2-1; size: -; CDR3: CASSLTLGLTRDQEQFF; DNA: TGTGCCAGCAGCTTAACGCTTGGGTTGACTCGGGATCAGGAGCAGTTCTTC
D: -; V: TRBV6-5; J: TRBJ2-7; size: -; CDR3: CASSYSTFGETYEQYF; DNA: TGTGCCAGCAGTTACTCGACCTTTGGGGAAACCTACGAGCAGTACTTC
D: TRBD1; V: TRBV5-1; J: TRBJ2-5; size: -; CDR3: CASSGVGTEETQYF; DNA: TGCGCCAGCAGCGGTGTAGGGACAGAAGAGACCCAGTACTTC
D: -; V: TRBV9; J: TRBJ1-3; size: -; CDR3: CASSVSPGNTIYF; DNA: TGTGCCAGCAGCGTTTCCCCGGGAAACACCATATATTTT
D: TRBD1; V: TRBV9; J: TRBJ2-7; size: -; CDR3: CAGSVGQGAHEQYF; DNA: TGTGCCGGCAGCGTTGGACAGGGTGCCCACGAGCAGTACTTC
D: TRBD1; V: TRBV5-1; J: TRBJ1-2; size: -; CDR3: CASRTDPHGQGASGYTF; DNA: TGCGCCAGCCGTACCGACCCCCACGGACAGGGGGCATCTGGCTACACCTTC
D: -; V: TRBV4-1; J: TRBJ2-3; size: -; CDR3: CASSLKLGTDTQYF; DNA: TGCGCCAGCAGCCTAAAGCTTGGCACAGATACGCAGTATTTT
D: TRBD2; V: TRBV11-3; J: TRBJ2-2; size: -; CDR3: CASSKLAGGPGELFF; DNA: TGTGCCAGCAGCAAACTAGCGGGAGGGCCCGGGGAGCTGTTTTTT
D: -; V: TRBV19; J: TRBJ1-1; size: -; CDR3: CASSIMRDTEAFF; DNA: TGTGCCAGTAGTATAATGAGGGACACTGAAGCTTTCTTT
D: -; V: TRBV4-1; J: TRBJ1-1; size: once; CDR3: CASSQEAGSNTEAFF; DNA: TGCGCCAGCAGCCAAGAGGCAGGGTCAAACACTGAAGCTTTCTTT
D: -; V: TRBV6-1; J: TRBJ1-2; size: -; CDR3: CASRAEAFYTF; DNA: TGTGCCAGCAGGGCCGAGGCCTTCTACACCTTC